A selection of T cell receptor beta chains follows, all from one sample in a study of blood T cell repertoires in COVID-19. Here immunoSEQ multiplex PCR was the method, and the copy in TCRdb shows in-frame clones only, minus some. Of roughly 140,000 clones in the sample, around 80% were seen once. Specimen: peripheral blood. The receptors were gathered from a woman aged 55-70 years with acute or convalescent COVID-19. Each CDR3 is given with its conserved first and last residue. D genes are given only for firm matches. Some rows mark clone size as missing; the rest say once, few, many or name a class of expanded clone.

v_gene	abundance	j_gene	d_gene	CDR3aa	CDR3nt
TRBV27	.	TRBJ2-1	.	CASSLRLGHNEQFF	TGTGCCAGCAGTCTAAGACTAGGTCACAATGAGCAGTTCTTC
TRBV7-8	.	TRBJ2-7	TRBD2	CASSFGGRYDEQYF	TGTGCCAGCAGCTTCGGCGGGAGATACGACGAGCAGTACTTC
TRBV7-3	.	TRBJ2-1	.	CASSFNNEQFF	TGTGCCAGCAGCTTCAACAATGAGCAGTTCTTC
TRBV11-2	.	TRBJ2-5	.	CASSLGEYQGTQYF	TGTGCCAGCAGCTTAGGTGAATACCAGGGGACCCAGTACTTC
TRBV5-1	.	TRBJ2-1	TRBD1	CASSLDREWGNEQFF	TGCGCCAGCAGCTTAGACAGGGAGTGGGGCAATGAGCAGTTCTTC
TRBV27	.	TRBJ1-4	TRBD1	CASSSIRETGSQSKTNEKLFF	TGTGCCAGCAGTTCGATTAGAGAGACAGGGTCACAGTCGAAAACTAATGAAAAACTGTTTTTT
TRBV28	few	TRBJ2-7	TRBD2	CASSQTSAYEQYF	TGTGCCAGCAGTCAGACTAGCGCTTACGAGCAGTACTTC
TRBV19	.	TRBJ2-1	.	CASSTSALTYNEQFF	TGTGCCAGTAGTACGAGCGCATTAACCTACAATGAGCAGTTCTTC
TRBV30	once	TRBJ1-4	TRBD1	CAWSLGTGGTEKLFF	TGTGCCTGGAGTCTCGGGACAGGGGGTACTGAAAAACTGTTTTTT
TRBV6-5	few	TRBJ1-2	TRBD1	CASSRTGVTNYGYTF	TGTGCCAGCAGTAGGACAGGCGTTACTAACTATGGCTACACCTTC
TRBV7-9	.	TRBJ2-7	.	CASSLGRLAPYEQYF	TGTGCCAGCAGCTTAGGAAGGCTAGCCCCCTACGAGCAGTACTTC
TRBV7-9	.	TRBJ1-2	TRBD1	CASRGGLSYGYTF	TGTGCCAGCAGAGGGGGCCTATCCTATGGCTACACCTTC
TRBV21-1	.	TRBJ2-1	.	CASSKRQRTPYNEQFF	TGTGCCAGCAGCAAAAGGCAGCGGACGCCCTACAATGAGCAGTTCTTC
TRBV5-1	once	TRBJ1-4	TRBD1	CASSLPSGTGNEKLFF	TGCGCCAGCAGCCTCCCCTCCGGGACAGGGAATGAAAAACTGTTTTTT
TRBV6-5	many	TRBJ2-4	.	CASSPSGTPRNIQYF	TGTGCCAGCAGTCCCTCCGGGACTCCACGAAACATTCAGTACTTC
TRBV5-4	few	TRBJ2-3	.	CASSFLDSNTDTQYF	TGTGCCAGCAGCTTCCTTGACTCTAACACAGATACGCAGTATTTT
TRBV10-3	once	TRBJ1-2	TRBD1	CAITPDRGRRPSTF	TGTGCCATCACTCCAGACAGGGGGCGCCGTCCTAGTACCTTC
TRBV10-1	.	TRBJ1-1	.	CASRDSGNTEAFF	TGCGCCAGCAGGGACAGTGGGAACACTGAAGCTTTCTTT
TRBV4-2	.	TRBJ2-3	TRBD1	CASREARTGVVNTQYF	TGTGCCAGCAGAGAGGCCAGGACAGGGGTAGTGAATACGCAGTATTTT
TRBV5-4	.	TRBJ2-7	.	CASSFDQGYNSYEQYF	TGTGCCAGCAGCTTCGACCAGGGTTACAATTCCTACGAGCAGTACTTC
TRBV6-5	few	TRBJ1-6	.	CASEQGRNSPLHF	TGTGCCAGCGAACAGGGCCGGAATTCACCCCTCCACTTT
TRBV25-1	.	TRBJ2-1	TRBD2	CASSPSGIDEQFF	TGTGCCAGCAGTCCTAGCGGGATCGATGAGCAGTTCTTC
TRBV10-3	.	TRBJ2-1	.	CAISEPMEVGQFF	TGTGCCATCAGTGAGCCTATGGAGGTTGGGCAGTTCTTC